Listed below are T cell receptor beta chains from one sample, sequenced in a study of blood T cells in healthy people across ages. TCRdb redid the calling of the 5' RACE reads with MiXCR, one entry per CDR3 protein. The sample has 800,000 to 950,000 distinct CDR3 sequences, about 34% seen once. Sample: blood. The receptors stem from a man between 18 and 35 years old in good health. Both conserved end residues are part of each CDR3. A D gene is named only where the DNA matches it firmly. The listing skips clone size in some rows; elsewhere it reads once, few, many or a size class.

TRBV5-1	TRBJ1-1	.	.	CASSWALDRPNTEAFF	TGCGCCAGCAGCTGGGCCCTCGACAGACCGAACACTGAAGCTTTCTTT
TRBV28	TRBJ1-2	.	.	CASRSRGGNGYTF	TGTGCCAGCAGGAGTAGGGGAGGGAATGGCTACACCTTC
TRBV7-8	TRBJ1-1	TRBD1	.	CASSLGDRGISEAFF	TGTGCCAGCAGCTTAGGGGACAGGGGGATTTCTGAAGCTTTCTTT
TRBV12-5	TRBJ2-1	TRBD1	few	CASGEGQGRNNEQFF	TGTGCTAGTGGGGAGGGACAGGGAAGGAACAATGAGCAGTTCTTC
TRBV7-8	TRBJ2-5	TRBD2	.	CASSFLPWEGLAETQYF	TGTGCCAGCAGCTTCCTACCCTGGGAGGGGTTGGCAGAGACCCAGTACTTC
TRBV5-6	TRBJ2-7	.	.	CASSGRSRIAHEQYF	TGTGCCAGCAGCGGCCGGAGCAGGATCGCCCACGAGCAGTACTTC
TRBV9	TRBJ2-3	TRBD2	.	CASSAAGGPKDTQYF	TGTGCCAGCAGCGCTGCGGGGGGGCCAAAAGATACGCAGTATTTT
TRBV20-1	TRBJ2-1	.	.	CSAIQVWGYNEQFF	TGCAGTGCTATACAGGTTTGGGGCTACAATGAGCAGTTCTTC
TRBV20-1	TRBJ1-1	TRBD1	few	CSARNRGNTEAFF	TGCAGTGCTAGAAACAGGGGGAACACTGAAGCTTTCTTT
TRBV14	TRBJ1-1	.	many	CASSQLNTEAFF	TGTGCCAGCAGCCAGCTGAACACTGAAGCTTTCTTT
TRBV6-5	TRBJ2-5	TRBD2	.	CASSAGTSGGLETQYF	TGTGCCAGCAGCGCCGGGACTAGCGGGGGGCTGGAGACCCAGTACTTC
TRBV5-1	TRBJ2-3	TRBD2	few	CASSLALTSGGLSTDTQYF	TGCGCCAGCAGCTTGGCCTTGACTAGCGGGGGGCTCAGCACAGATACGCAGTATTTT
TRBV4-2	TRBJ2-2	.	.	CASSQVAPVGGVNTGELFF	TGTGCCAGCAGCCAAGTAGCCCCTGTTGGCGGGGTTAACACCGGGGAGCTGTTTTTT
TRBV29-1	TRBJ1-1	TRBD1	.	CSVVPDRECHPFF	TGCAGCGTTGTCCCGGACAGGGAATGTCATCCTTTCTTT
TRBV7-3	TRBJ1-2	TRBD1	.	CASSPTGAAYGYTF	TGTGCCAGCAGCCCGACAGGGGCGGCCTATGGCTACACCTTC
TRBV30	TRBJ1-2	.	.	CAWHEDKAYGYTF	TGTGCCTGGCACGAGGATAAGGCCTATGGCTACACCTTC
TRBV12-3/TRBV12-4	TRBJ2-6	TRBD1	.	CASNIDRAGANVLTF	TGTGCCAGCAACATCGACAGGGCTGGGGCCAACGTCCTGACTTTC
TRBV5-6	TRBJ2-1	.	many	CASSGTSSEQFF	TGTGCCAGCAGCGGGACTTCAAGCGAGCAGTTCTTC
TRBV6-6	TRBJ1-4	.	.	CACKGVREKLFF	TGTGCCTGCAAAGGGGTACGGGAAAAACTGTTTTTT
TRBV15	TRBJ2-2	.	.	CATSRGFGYTGELFF	TGTGCCACCAGCAGAGGGTTTGGCTACACCGGGGAGCTGTTTTTT
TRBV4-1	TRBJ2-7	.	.	CASSQDIGLAWPYEQYF	TGCGCCAGCAGCCAAGATATTGGGCTAGCGTGGCCCTACGAGCAGTACTTC
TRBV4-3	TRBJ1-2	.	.	CASSPEGPGVPEGYTF	TGCGCCAGCAGCCCCGAGGGTCCCGGGGTCCCCGAGGGCTACACCTTC
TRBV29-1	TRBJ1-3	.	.	CSGTTLGGNTIYF	TGCAGCGGCACGACCCTGGGGGGAAACACCATATATTTT
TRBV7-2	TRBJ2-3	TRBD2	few	CASSHQRGAPDTQYF	TGTGCCAGCAGCCATCAGCGGGGGGCTCCAGATACGCAGTATTTT
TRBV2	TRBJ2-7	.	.	CASSNQGFDEQYF	TGTGCCAGCAGCAACCAGGGATTCGACGAGCAGTACTTC
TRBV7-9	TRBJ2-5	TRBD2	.	CASSFQAGVAETQYF	TGTGCCAGCAGCTTTCAAGCGGGGGTGGCGGAGACCCAGTACTTC
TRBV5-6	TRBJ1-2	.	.	CASSLAAPYSYTF	TGTGCCAGCAGCTTGGCAGCACCTTATAGCTACACCTTC
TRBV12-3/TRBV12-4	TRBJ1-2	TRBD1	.	CASTRDRGQFYGYTF	TGTGCCAGCACCCGGGACAGGGGACAGTTTTATGGCTACACCTTC
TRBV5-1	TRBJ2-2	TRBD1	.	CASSRAPGQGLTGELFF	TGCGCCAGCAGCCGAGCCCCGGGACAGGGATTAACCGGGGAGCTGTTTTTT
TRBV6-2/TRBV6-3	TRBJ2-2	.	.	CASSKEDFSNTGELFF	TGTGCCAGCAGCAAAGAAGACTTTTCGAACACCGGGGAGCTGTTTTTT
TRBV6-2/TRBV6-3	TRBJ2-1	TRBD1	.	CASRVPGQGSQGFF	TGTGCCAGCAGAGTCCCGGGACAGGGGTCCCAAGGGTTCTTC
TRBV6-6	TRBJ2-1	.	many	CASSYGAPEQFF	TGTGCCAGCAGTTACGGAGCTCCTGAGCAGTTCTTC
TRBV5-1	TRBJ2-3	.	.	CASSVAKLTDTQYF	TGCGCCAGCAGCGTGGCCAAACTCACAGATACGCAGTATTTT
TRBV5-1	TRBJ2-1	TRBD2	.	CASSLVAGIAYNEQFF	TGCGCCAGCAGCTTGGTAGCGGGGATAGCCTACAATGAGCAGTTCTTC
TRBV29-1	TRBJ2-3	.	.	CSAQGRYTDTQYF	TGCAGCGCTCAGGGGCGTTACACAGATACGCAGTATTTT
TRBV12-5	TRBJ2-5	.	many	CASAPGGGLRETQYF	TGTGCTAGTGCCCCAGGGGGGGGCCTCAGGGAGACCCAGTACTTC
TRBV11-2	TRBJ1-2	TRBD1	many	CASSPQPGAGGSGYTF	TGTGCCAGCAGCCCTCAACCCGGGGCAGGGGGATCGGGCTACACCTTC
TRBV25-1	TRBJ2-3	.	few	CASSDTVTDTQYF	TGTGCCAGCAGTGACACCGTCACAGATACGCAGTATTTT
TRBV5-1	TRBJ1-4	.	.	CASTVAGQPNEKLFF	TGCGCCAGCACTGTCGCGGGACAACCGAATGAAAAACTGTTTTTT
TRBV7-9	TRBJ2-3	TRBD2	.	CASSYPSGGFPDTQYF	TGTGCCAGCAGCTACCCTAGCGGGGGGTTCCCAGATACGCAGTATTTT
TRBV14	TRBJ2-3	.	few	CASSQDRGGGQIFSTDTQYF	TGTGCCAGCAGCCAAGATCGAGGTGGCGGGCAGATCTTTAGCACAGATACGCAGTATTTT
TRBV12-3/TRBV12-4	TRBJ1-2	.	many	CASSGGRTDFNYGYTF	TGTGCCAGCAGTGGGGGGAGGACCGATTTTAACTATGGCTACACCTTC
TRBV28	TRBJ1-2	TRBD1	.	CASILDRVGANGYTF	TGTGCCAGCATTCTGGACAGGGTAGGAGCTAATGGCTACACCTTC
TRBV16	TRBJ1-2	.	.	CASSQSSVRANYGYTF	TGTGCCAGCAGCCAATCGAGTGTACGGGCTAACTATGGCTACACCTTC
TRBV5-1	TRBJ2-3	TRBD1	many	CASSQDRGLTDTQYF	TGCGCCAGCAGCCAGGACAGGGGTTTGACAGATACGCAGTATTTT
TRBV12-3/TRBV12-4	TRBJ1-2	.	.	CASMGGGGYTF	TGTGCCAGCATGGGCGGGGGCGGCTACACCTTC
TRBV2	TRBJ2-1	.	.	CASIWEGGGYEQFF	TGTGCCAGCATTTGGGAGGGAGGGGGGTATGAGCAGTTCTTC
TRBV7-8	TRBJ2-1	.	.	CASSLGGAPSTHKEQFF	TGTGCCAGCAGCTTAGGGGGTGCCCCGTCCACGCACAAGGAGCAGTTCTTC
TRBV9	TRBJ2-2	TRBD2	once	CASSVAGGPHTGELFF	TGTGCCAGCAGCGTAGCGGGGGGACCTCACACCGGGGAGCTGTTTTTT
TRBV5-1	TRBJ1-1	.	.	CASSFPKAGPNTEAFF	TGCGCCAGCAGCTTTCCTAAGGCAGGACCGAACACTGAAGCTTTCTTT
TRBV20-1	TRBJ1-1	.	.	CSARERITSRTEAFF	TGCAGTGCTAGAGAGCGAATAACCTCGAGGACTGAAGCTTTCTTT
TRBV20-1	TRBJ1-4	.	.	CSAREGSLGTNEKLFF	TGCAGTGCTAGAGAAGGCAGCTTGGGGACTAATGAAAAACTGTTTTTT
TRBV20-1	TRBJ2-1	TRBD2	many	CSAEGRGGYPVNEQFF	TGCAGTGCAGAGGGGCGGGGGGGATATCCGGTCAATGAGCAGTTCTTC